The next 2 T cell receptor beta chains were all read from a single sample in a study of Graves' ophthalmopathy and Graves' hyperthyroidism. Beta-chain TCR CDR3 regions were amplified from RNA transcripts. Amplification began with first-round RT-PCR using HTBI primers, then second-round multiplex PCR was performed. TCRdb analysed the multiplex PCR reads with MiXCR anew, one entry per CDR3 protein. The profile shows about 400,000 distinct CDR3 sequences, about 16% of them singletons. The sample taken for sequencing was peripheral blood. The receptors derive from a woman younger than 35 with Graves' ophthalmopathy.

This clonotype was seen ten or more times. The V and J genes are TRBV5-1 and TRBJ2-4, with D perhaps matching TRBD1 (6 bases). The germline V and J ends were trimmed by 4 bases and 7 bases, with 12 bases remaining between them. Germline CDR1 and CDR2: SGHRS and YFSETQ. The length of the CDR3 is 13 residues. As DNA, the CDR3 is TGCGCCAGCAGCCCTCTAACAGGGAACATTCAGTACTTC. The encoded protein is CASSPLTGNIQYF.

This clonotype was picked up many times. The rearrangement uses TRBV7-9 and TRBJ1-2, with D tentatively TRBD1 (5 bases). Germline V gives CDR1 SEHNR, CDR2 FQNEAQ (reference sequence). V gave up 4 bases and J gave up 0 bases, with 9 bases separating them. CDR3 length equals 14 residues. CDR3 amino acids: CASSSTETNYGYTF. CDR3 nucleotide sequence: TGTGCCAGCAGCTCGACAGAGACTAACTATGGCTACACCTTC.